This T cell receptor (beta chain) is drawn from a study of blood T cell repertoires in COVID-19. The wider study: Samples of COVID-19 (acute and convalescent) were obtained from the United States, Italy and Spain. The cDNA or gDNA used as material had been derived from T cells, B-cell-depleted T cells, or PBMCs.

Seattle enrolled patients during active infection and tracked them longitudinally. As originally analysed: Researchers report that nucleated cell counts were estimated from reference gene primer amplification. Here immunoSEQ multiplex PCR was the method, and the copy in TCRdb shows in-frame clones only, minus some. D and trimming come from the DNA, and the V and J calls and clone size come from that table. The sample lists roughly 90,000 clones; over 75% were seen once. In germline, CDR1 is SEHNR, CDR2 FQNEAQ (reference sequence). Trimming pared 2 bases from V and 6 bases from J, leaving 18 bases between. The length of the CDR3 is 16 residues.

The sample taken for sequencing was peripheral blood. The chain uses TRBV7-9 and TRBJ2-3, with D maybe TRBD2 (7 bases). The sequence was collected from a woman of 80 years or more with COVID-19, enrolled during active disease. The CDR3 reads CASSLSRGGVTDTQYF. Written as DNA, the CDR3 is TGTGCCAGCAGCTTAAGTCGCGGGGGCGTCACCGATACGCAGTATTTT. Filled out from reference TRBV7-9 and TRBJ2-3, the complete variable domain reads DTGVSQNPRHKITKRGQNVTFRCDPISEHNRLYWYRQTLGQGPEFLTYFQNEAQLEKSRLLSDRFSAERPKGSFSTLEIQRTEQGDSAMYLCASSLSRGGVTDTQYFGPGTRLTVL.